Below, 18 T cell receptor beta chains from the same sample are listed, as sequenced in a study of blood T cell repertoires in COVID-19. Assay: immunoSEQ multiplex PCR; the TCRdb copy retains only in-frame clones and omits some. The sample yields around 260,000 clones, approximately 90% seen once. The sample comprised peripheral blood. The receptors stem from a man aged 55-75 years who had recovered from COVID-19.

The count of this clone is one. The chain is built from TRBV6-5 and TRBJ2-1; D is possibly TRBD2 (6 bases). The CDR3 has 15 residues. The V end was cut by 4 bases, the J end by 8 bases, with 18 bases between. Germline-derived CDR1 and CDR2 are MNHEY and SVGAGI. The CDR3 nucleotides read TGTGCCAGCAGTTCCACCACGGGACTGGGCCATGAGCAGTTCTTC. It is translated as CASSSTTGLGHEQFF.

With respect to this clone: Other DNA sequences within the sample encode an identical CDR3. The chain uses TRBV4-1 and TRBJ2-5, with TRBD2 matching 9 bases. Germline-derived CDR1 and CDR2 are MGHRA and YSYEKL. Losses at the gene ends were 0 bases for V and 4 bases for J; bases not matched to a gene: 3. The CDR3 length is 15 residues. Here the CDR3 DNA reads TGCGCCAGCAGCCAAGATAGCGGGGGAGGAGAGACCCAGTACTTC. It yields the protein CASSQDSGGGETQYF.

This clone showed up just once. The chain carries TRBV6-5 and TRBJ1-4; 10 nucleotides line up with TRBD1. Germline CDR1 reads MNHEY; CDR2 reads SVGAGI. The CDR3 loop spans 14 amino acids. J was trimmed by 3 bases and V by 6 bases; bases with no gene match: 1. The CDR3 nucleotides are TGTGCCAGCAGGGGGACAGGGGCTAATGAAAAACTGTTTTTT. Protein sequence: CASRGTGANEKLFF.

This clone showed up just a few times. J is TRBJ1-5 and V is TRBV6-2 or TRBV6-3, with a tentative D call TRBD1 (5 bases). This CDR3 has 16 residues. The germline CDR1 and CDR2 sequences are MNHEY and SVGEGT. Trimming left V 4 bases short and J 5 bases short, with 18 bases between. Here the CDR3 reads CASSSLSAGQHQPQHF. CDR3 nucleotide sequence: TGTGCCAGCAGTTCCCTATCCGCAGGGCAGCATCAGCCCCAGCATTTT.

A single count supports this clone. The chain links TRBV13 to TRBJ1-1; 7 positions match TRBD1. The CDR3 consists of 14 residues. J was trimmed by 3 bases and V by 4 bases; bases with no gene match: 5. Germline V gives CDR1 PRHDT, CDR2 FYEKMQ (reference sequence). This CDR3 reads CASSYGTGDTEAFF. CDR3 DNA: TGTGCCAGCAGCTACGGAACAGGGGACACTGAAGCTTTCTTT. The complete variable domain, with remaining parts taken from reference TRBV13 and TRBJ1-1, reads AAGVIQSPRHLIKEKRETATLKCYPIPRHDTVYWYQQGPGQDPQFLISFYEKMQSDKGSIPDRFSAQQFSDYHSELNMSSLELGDSALYFCASSYGTGDTEAFFGQGTRLTVV.

The chain uses TRBV6-5 and TRBJ2-6; no reliable D call. Germline assignment: CDR1 MNHEY and CDR2 SVGAGI. V shed 8 bases and J shed 4 bases, with 9 bases lying between them. The CDR3 sequence is 13 residues long. CDR3 DNA sequence: TGTGCCAGCGCGGCGAACGGGGCCAACGTCCTGACTTTC. Amino acids: CASAANGANVLTF.

The rearrangement links TRBV3-1 (or the pseudogene TRBV3-2) to TRBJ1-1; weak D call: TRBD1 (6 bases). Germline values: CDR1 LGHDT, CDR2 YNNKEL (reference sequence). The CDR3 spans 11 residues. Trimming shortened V by 8 bases and J by 8 bases, and 12 bases separated the two germline ends. The CDR3 reads CASFGQTEAFF. The CDR3 DNA reads as TGTGCCAGCTTCGGACAGACGGAAGCTTTCTTT.

This clone was counted between two and nine times. The chain carries TRBV5-8 and TRBJ1-6; D gene ambiguous. Trimming shortened V by 6 bases and J by 0 bases, and 16 bases separated the two germline ends. The CDR3 spans 17 residues. Germline V gives CDR1 SGHTS, CDR2 YDEGEE. In DNA, the CDR3 is TGTGCCAGCACCCGGGGAGAGAGTAACTCCTATAATTCACCCCTCCACTTT. This encodes CASTRGESNSYNSPLHF.

CDR3 coding DNA: TGTGCCTGGATCACGGAACGGCGGAATCAGCCCCAGCATTTT. This translates into CAWITERRNQPQHF. This sequence joins TRBV30 and TRBJ1-5, with D uncertain. V lost 4 bases, J lost 4 bases, and 14 bases lay in between. The germline V gene has CDR1 GTSNPN and CDR2 SVGIG (reference sequence). This CDR3 contains 14 residues.

The CDR3 region is CSAGTVSYEQYF. CDR3 in DNA: TGCAGCGCCGGGACAGTCTCCTACGAGCAGTACTTC. The chain recombines TRBV29-1 with TRBJ2-7; 7 nucleotides line up with TRBD1. The CDR3 loop spans 12 amino acids. V lost 7 bases to trimming and J lost 0 bases; unmatched junction nucleotides: 3. Looked up from germline, CDR1 is SQVTM and CDR2 is ANQGSEA.

The V call is TRBV27, the J call TRBJ2-1; the match to TRBD1 covers 9 bases. With V trimmed by 6 bases and J by 4 bases, 7 bases remained unmatched. Germline loops: CDR1 MNHEY, CDR2 SMNVEV (reference sequence). The CDR3 loop spans 15 amino acids. The CDR3 DNA sequence: TGTGCCAGCAGGGACGGGACAGGGTTTTACAATGAGCAGTTCTTC. It yields the protein CASRDGTGFYNEQFF.

This chain joins TRBV11-1 and TRBJ1-2, with 9 nucleotides matching TRBD1. Per the germline V gene, CDR1 is SGHAT and CDR2 is FQDESV (reference sequence). The CDR3 covers 16 residues. After removal of 2 bases from V and 5 bases from J, the junction contained 9 bases not matched to a gene. The CDR3 nucleotides read TGTGCCAGCAGCTTAAGGGGGGACAGGGTCTTTTATGGCTACACCTTC. Translation gives CASSLRGDRVFYGYTF.

The chain combines TRBV9 with TRBJ1-1; TRBD1 might be the D (5 bases). V lost 4 bases, J lost 6 bases, and 37 bases lay in between. Germline CDR1 reads SGDLS; CDR2 reads YYNGEE. The CDR3 spans 21 residues. In nucleotides, the CDR3 is TGTGCCAGCAGCTTGCCTACAATCGGCAGGGAGGTAGACCGGCCACAAGCTGAAGCTTTCTTT. Translation gives CASSLPTIGREVDRPQAEAFF.

This clone was picked up one time. This rearrangement joins TRBV6-5 to TRBJ1-1, with TRBD1 as a possible D gene (5 bases). CDR1 is MNHEY and CDR2 is SVGAGI in the germline V gene. Trimming pared 5 bases from V and 0 bases from J, leaving 13 bases between. This CDR3 comprises 15 residues. CDR3 residues: CASSTQTAMNTEAFF. The DNA for the CDR3 is TGTGCCAGCAGTACCCAGACAGCGATGAACACTGAAGCTTTCTTT.

This clone was observed once. This chain uses TRBV7-2 with TRBJ2-3; 15 bases match TRBD2. Trimming at V came to 5 bases and at J to 3 bases, leaving 9 bases not matched to a gene. The CDR3 runs to 18 residues. In germline, CDR1 is SGHTA, CDR2 FQGNSA. In nucleotides, the CDR3 is TGTGCCAGCAGCCCACGGACTAGCGGGGGGGCCCAGACAGATACGCAGTATTTT. Translating gives CASSPRTSGGAQTDTQYF.

The chain carries TRBV2 and TRBJ1-5, with 8 bases aligning to TRBD1. The V segment lost 6 bases and the J segment 2 bases; nucleotides outside the gene matches: 9. CDR3 size: 16 residues. CDR1 SNHLY and CDR2 FYNNEI come from the germline V gene. The CDR3 spells CASRAHRGRGNQPQHF. The CDR3 nucleotides are TGTGCCAGCAGAGCACACAGGGGGAGAGGCAATCAGCCCCAGCATTTT.

This clone occurred a few times. The chain has TRBV7-8 and TRBJ1-6; the D gene is possibly TRBD1 (5 bases). V lost 0 bases and J 11 bases, leaving 11 bases between the germline ends. The CDR3 has 14 residues. The germline V gene has CDR1 SGHVS and CDR2 FQNEAQ. In DNA form, the CDR3 reads TGTGCCAGCAGCTTAGCGCAGGGTAGTCCACCCCTCCACTTT. Its protein is CASSLAQGSPPLHF.

The count of this clone is one. The chain employs TRBV5-4 and TRBJ1-2; D possibly corresponds to TRBD1 (5 bases). Trimming left V 4 bases short and J 6 bases short, with 10 bases between. Per the germline V gene, CDR1 is SGHNT and CDR2 is YYREEE (reference sequence). This CDR3 is built from 12 residues. The CDR3 is CASSQAGNGYTF. CDR3 DNA sequence: TGTGCCAGCAGCCAAGCAGGGAATGGCTACACCTTC. Variable domain in full (rest from reference TRBV5-4 and TRBJ1-2): ETGVTQSPTHLIKTRGQQVTLRCSSQSGHNTVSWYQQALGQGPQFIFQYYREEENGRGNFPPRFSGLQFPNYSSELNVNALELDDSALYLCASSQAGNGYTFGSGTRLTVV.